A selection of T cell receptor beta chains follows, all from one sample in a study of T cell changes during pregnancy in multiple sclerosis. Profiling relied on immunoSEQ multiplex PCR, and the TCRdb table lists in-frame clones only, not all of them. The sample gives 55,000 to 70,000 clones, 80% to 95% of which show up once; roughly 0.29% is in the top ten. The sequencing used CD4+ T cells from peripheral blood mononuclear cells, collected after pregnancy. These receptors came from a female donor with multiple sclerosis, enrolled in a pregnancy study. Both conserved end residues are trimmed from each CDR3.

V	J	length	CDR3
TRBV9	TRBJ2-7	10	ASSLDSYEQY
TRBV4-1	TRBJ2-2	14	ASSQLSVLNTGELF
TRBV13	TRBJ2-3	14	ASSKRASGGLDTQY
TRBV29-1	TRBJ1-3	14	SVQILPGRGRDTIY
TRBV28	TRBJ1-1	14	ASSPGSLLMNTEAF
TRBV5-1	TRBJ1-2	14	ASSSIGTSTPYGYT
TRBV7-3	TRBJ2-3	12	ASSLQGGPDTQY
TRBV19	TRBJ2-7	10	ATSDYSYEQY
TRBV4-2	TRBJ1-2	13	ASSQASGVGQGYT
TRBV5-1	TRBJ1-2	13	ASSSRQGPNYGYT
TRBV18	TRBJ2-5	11	ASSPWGGETQY
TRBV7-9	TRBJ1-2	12	ASSLLGGHYGYT
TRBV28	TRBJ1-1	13	ASSLQGGRRTEAF
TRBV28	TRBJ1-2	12	ASSPRTGPYGYT